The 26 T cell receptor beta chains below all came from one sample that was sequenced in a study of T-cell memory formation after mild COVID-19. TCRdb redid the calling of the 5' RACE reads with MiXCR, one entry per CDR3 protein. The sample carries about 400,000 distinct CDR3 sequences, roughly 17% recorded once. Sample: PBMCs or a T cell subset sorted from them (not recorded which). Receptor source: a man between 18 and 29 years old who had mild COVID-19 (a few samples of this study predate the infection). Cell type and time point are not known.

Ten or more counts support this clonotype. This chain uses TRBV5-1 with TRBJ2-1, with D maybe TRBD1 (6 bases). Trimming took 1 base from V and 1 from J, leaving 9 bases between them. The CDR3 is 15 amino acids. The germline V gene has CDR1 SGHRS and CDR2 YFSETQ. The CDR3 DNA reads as TGCGCCAGCAGCTTGAACAGGGTGTCCTACAATGAGCAGTTCTTC. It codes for CASSLNRVSYNEQFF. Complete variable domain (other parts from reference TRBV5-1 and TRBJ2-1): KAGVTQTPRYLIKTRGQQVTLSCSPISGHRSVSWYQQTPGQGLQFLFEYFSETQRNKGNFPGRFSGRQFSNSRSEMNVSTLELGDSALYLCASSLNRVSYNEQFFGPGTRLTVL.

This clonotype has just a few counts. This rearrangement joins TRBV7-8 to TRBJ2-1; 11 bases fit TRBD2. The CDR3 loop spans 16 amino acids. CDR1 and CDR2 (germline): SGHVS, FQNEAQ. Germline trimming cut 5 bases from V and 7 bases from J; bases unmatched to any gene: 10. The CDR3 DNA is TGTGCCAGCAGCACCTATCGTAGCGGGGGGGCAAATGAGCAGTTCTTC. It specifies CASSTYRSGGANEQFF. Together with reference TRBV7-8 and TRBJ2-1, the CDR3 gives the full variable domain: GAGVSQSPRYKVAKRGQDVALRCDPISGHVSLFWYQQALGQGPEFLTYFQNEAQLDKSGLPSDRFFAERPEGSVSTLKIQRTQQEDSAVYLCASSTYRSGGANEQFFGPGTRLTVL.

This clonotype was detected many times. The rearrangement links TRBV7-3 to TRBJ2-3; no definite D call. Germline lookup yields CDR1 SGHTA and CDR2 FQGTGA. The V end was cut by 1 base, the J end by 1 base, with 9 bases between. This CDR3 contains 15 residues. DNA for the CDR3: TGTGCCAGCAGCTTAAGGTTGGCTGGCACAGATACGCAGTATTTT. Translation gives CASSLRLAGTDTQYF.

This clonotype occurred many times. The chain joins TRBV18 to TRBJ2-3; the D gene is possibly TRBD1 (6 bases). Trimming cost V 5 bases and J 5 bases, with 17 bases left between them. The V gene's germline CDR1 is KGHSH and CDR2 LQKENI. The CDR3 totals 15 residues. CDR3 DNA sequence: TGTGCCAGCTCAACAACAGGGTCAACCCGAGATACGCAGTATTTT. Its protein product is CASSTTGSTRDTQYF.

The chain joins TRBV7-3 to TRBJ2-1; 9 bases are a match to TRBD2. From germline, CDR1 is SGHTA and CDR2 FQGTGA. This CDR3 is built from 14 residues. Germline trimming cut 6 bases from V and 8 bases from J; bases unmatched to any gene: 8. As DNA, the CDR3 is TGTGCCAGCAGTACTGCGGGGGGGCTGGATGAGCAGTTCTTC. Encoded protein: CASSTAGGLDEQFF.

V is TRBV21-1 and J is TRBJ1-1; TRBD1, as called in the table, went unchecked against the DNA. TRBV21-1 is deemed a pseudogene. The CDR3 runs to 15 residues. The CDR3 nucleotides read TGTGCCAGCAGCAAAGACCACGGGGGGAACACTGAAGCTTTCTTT. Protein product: CASSKDHGGNTEAFF.

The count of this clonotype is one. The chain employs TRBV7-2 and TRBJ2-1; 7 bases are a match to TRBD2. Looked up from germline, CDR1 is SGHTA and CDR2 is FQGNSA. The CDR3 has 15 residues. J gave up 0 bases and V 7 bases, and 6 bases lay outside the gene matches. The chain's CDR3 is CASMLGGSSYNEQFF. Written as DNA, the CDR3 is TGTGCCAGCATGCTGGGCGGGAGCTCCTACAATGAGCAGTTCTTC.

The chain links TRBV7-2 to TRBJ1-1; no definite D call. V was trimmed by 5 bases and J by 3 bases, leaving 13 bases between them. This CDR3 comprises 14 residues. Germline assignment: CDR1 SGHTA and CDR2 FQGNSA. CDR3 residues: CASSPDGTYTEAFF. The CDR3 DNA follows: TGTGCCAGCAGCCCAGATGGCACTTACACTGAAGCTTTCTTT. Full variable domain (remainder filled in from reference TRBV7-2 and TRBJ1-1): GAGVSQSPSNKVTEKGKDVELRCDPISGHTALYWYRQSLGQGLEFLIYFQGNSAPDKSGLPSDRFSAERTGGSVSTLTIQRTQQEDSAVYLCASSPDGTYTEAFFGQGTRLTVV.

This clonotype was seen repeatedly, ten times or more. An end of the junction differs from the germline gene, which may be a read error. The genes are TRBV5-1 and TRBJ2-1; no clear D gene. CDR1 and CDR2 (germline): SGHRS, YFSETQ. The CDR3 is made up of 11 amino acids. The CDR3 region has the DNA TGTGCCAGCAGCTTCGACAATGAGCAGTTCTTC. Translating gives CASSFDNEQFF. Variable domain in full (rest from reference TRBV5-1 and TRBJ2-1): KAGVTQTPRYLIKTRGQQVTLSCSPISGHRSVSWYQQTPGQGLQFLFEYFSETQRNKGNFPGRFSGRQFSNSRSEMNVSTLELGDSALYLCASSFDNEQFFGPGTRLTVL.

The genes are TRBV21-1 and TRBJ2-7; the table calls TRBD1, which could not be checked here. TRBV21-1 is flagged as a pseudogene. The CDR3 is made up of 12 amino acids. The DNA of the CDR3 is TGTGCCAGCAGCGAACCCGGGACAGGTCCGTACTTC. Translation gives CASSEPGTGPYF.

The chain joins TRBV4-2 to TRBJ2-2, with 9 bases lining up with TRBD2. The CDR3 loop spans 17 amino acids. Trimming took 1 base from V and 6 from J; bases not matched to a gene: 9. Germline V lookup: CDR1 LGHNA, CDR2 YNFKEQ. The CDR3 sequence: CASSQAGASGAPGELFF. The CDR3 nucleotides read TGTGCCAGCAGCCAAGCCGGGGCTAGCGGGGCCCCCGGGGAGCTGTTTTTT.

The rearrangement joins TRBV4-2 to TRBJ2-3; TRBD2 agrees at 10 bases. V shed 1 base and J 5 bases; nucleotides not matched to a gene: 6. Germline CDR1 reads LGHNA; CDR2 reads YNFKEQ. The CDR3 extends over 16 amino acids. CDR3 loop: CASSQAGSSGGDTQYF. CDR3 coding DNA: TGTGCCAGCAGCCAAGCGGGGTCTAGCGGGGGAGATACGCAGTATTTT.

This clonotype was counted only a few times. The CDR3 here is CASSLELRGVWETQYF. The CDR3 DNA sequence: TGTGCCAGCAGCTTAGAACTTCGGGGGGTTTGGGAGACCCAGTACTTC. The chain joins TRBV7-6 to TRBJ2-5, with 7 bases matching TRBD2. Germline CDR1 SGHVS, CDR2 FNYEAQ. The CDR3 is made up of 16 amino acids. The V and J ends lost 1 base and 5 bases, in that order; junction bases with no gene match: 10.

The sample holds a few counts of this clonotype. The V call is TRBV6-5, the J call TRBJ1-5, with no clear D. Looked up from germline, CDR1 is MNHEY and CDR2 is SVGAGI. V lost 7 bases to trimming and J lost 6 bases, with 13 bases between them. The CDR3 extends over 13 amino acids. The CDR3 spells CASNERIGQPQHF. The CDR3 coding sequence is TGTGCCAGCAATGAGAGGATCGGTCAGCCCCAGCATTTT.

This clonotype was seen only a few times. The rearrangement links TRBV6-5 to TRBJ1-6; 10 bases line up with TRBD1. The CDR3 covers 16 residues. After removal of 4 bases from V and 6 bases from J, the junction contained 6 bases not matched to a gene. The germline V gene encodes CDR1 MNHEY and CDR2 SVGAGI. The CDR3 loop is CASSWTGQGTNSPLHF. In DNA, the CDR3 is TGTGCCAGCAGTTGGACGGGACAGGGGACTAATTCACCCCTCCACTTT.

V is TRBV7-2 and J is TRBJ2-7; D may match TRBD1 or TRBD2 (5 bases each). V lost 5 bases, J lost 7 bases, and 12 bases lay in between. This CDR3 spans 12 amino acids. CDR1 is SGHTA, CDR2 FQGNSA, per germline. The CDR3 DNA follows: TGTGCCAGCAGCCTGAATTGGGGGGAGCAGTACTTC. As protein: CASSLNWGEQYF.

CDR3 DNA: TGTGCCAGCAGTGAAGCGCCCGGACTCACCTACGAGCAGTACGTC. It translates to CASSEAPGLTYEQYV. The genes are TRBV2 and TRBJ2-7, with D possibly TRBD2 on 5 matching bases. The CDR3 sequence is 15 residues long. Germline lookup yields CDR1 SNHLY and CDR2 FYNNEI. Trimming shortened V by 0 bases and J by 2 bases, and 11 bases separated the two germline ends.

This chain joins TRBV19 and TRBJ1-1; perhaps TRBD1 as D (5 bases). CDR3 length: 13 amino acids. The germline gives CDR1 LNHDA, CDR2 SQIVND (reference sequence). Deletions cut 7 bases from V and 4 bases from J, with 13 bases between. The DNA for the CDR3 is TGTGCCAGTAATGACCGGGGCTCCACTGAAGCTTTCTTT. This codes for CASNDRGSTEAFF.

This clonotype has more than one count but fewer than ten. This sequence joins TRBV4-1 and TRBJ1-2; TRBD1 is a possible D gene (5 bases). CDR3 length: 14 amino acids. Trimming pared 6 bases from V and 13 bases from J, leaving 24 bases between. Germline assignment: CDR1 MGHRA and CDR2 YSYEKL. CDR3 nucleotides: TGCGCCAGCAGTTATGGGCCCGGGACGCCCCCGATCACCTTC. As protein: CASSYGPGTPPITF.

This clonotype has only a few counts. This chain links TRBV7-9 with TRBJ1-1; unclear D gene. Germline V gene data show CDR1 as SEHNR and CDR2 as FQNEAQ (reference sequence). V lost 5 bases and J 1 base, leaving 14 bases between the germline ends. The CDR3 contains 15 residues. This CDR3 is CASSPAWTANTEAFF. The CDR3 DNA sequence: TGTGCCAGCAGCCCCGCTTGGACGGCGAACACTGAAGCTTTCTTT.

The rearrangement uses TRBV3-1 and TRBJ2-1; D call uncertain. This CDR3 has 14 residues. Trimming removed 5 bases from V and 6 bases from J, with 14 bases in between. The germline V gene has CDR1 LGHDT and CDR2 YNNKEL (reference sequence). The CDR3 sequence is CASSYLSAVNEQFF. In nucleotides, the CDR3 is TGTGCCAGCAGCTACTTAAGCGCGGTCAATGAGCAGTTCTTC.

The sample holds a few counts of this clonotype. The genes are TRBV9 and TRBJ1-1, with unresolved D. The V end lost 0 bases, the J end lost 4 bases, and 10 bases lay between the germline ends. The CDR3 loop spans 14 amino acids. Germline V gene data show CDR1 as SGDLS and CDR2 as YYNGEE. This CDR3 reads CASSVAAVGTEAFF. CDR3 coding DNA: TGTGCCAGCAGCGTAGCGGCGGTGGGCACTGAAGCTTTCTTT.

CDR3 sequence reads: CASRPGEGTQYF. CDR3 DNA: TGTGCCAGCAGGCCAGGGGAAGGGACCCAGTACTTC. The chain combines TRBV6-6 with TRBJ2-5; D is possibly TRBD1 (6 bases). CDR1 MNHNY and CDR2 SVGAGI come from the germline V gene (reference sequence). The length of the CDR3 is 12 residues. The V and J ends lost 6 bases and 7 bases respectively, with 12 bases between them.

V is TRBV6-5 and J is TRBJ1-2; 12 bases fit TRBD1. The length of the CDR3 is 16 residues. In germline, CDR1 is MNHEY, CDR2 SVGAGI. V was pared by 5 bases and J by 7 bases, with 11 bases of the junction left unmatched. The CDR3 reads CASSAAPGQGASGYTF. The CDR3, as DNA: TGTGCCAGCAGTGCCGCCCCGGGACAGGGGGCCAGTGGCTACACCTTC.

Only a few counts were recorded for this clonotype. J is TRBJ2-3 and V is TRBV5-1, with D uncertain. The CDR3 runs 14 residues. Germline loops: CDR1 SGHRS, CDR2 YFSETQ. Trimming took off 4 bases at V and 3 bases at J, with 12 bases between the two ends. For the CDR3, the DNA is TGCGCCAGCAGCCCGGTGGTAGAAACAGATACGCAGTATTTT. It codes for CASSPVVETDTQYF.

The CDR3 DNA follows: TGTGCCAGCAGTTACGATGTGGGGGTCACCGGGGAGCTGTTTTTT. Its translation: CASSYDVGVTGELFF. The chain links TRBV6-5 to TRBJ2-2; D may be TRBD1 or TRBD2 (5 bases each). This CDR3 is built from 15 residues. The V and J ends lost 2 bases and 4 bases respectively, with 11 bases between them. Germline V lookup: CDR1 MNHEY, CDR2 SVGAGI.